This T cell receptor beta chain was identified during a study of Graves' ophthalmopathy and Graves' hyperthyroidism. Amplification targeted the TCR beta CDR3 regions, with RNA transcripts as the source material. A first-round RT-PCR used HTBI primers, followed by a second-round multiplex PCR. Via MiXCR, TCRdb re-called the multiplex PCR reads, giving one row per CDR3 protein. The data contain hundreds of thousands of distinct CDR3 sequences, roughly 21% of them singletons. This clonotype was counted many times. The CDR3 contains 14 residues. Germline loops: CDR1 MDHEN, CDR2 SYDVKM. Trimming took off 8 bases at V and 1 base at J, with 9 bases between the two ends. Sampling around 9.8 ml of fresh peripheral blood provided the PBMCs.

Material for sequencing was peripheral blood. This receptor was taken from a woman younger than 35 with stable Graves' hyperthyroidism. V and J are TRBV28 and TRBJ2-6; no definite D call. CDR3 DNA sequence: TGTGCCAGCGGAAAGTCTTCTGGGGCCAACGTCCTGACTTTC. This codes for CASGKSSGANVLTF.